This T cell receptor beta chain derives from a study of blood T cell repertoires in COVID-19 (dated by TCRdb to about 2020). Study-level background: The collaborator samples originated in the United States, Italy and Spain and spanned the acute and convalescent phases of COVID-19. The samples were drawn from two sources: the first 160 participants of the ongoing ImmuneRACE study, and 1,000 to 1,500 subjects contributed by 6 global collaborators. The repertoires were made available in a free public database intended to serve as a resource for research on the immune response to SARS-CoV-2. Where HLA class I and class II types were available, the types were taken from metadata supplied by the sample provider, not from assay-based typing. The dataset comprised deeply sampled blood TCRbeta repertoires from subjects exposed to, actively infected with, or recovered from COVID-19. The material from the prospective study consisted of cDNA or gDNA derived from T cells, B-cell-depleted T cells, or PBMCs. A de-identified subject ID, COVID-19 status, age in years and sex were almost always included in the sample metadata.

Participants in the prospective study were aged about 18 to 95 years, lived in about two dozen United States geographic areas, and enrolled through a virtual design. In the prospective study, participants were assigned to cohorts based on the clinical history participants reported in a screening survey and a study questionnaire. ImmuneRACE Cohort 3 recovered participants were defined by two consecutive negative NP/OP PCR tests, healthcare professional clearance, or symptom resolution. Mobile phlebotomists in the prospective study collected whole blood, serum and a nasopharyngeal or oropharyngeal swab from every participant. Additional blood draws and questionnaires over an approximately 2-month period could optionally be provided by prospective study participants. Prospective study blood samples were shipped either frozen or at room temperature before DNA extraction. TCRbeta CDR3 regions were amplified from genomic DNA using the immunoSEQ Assay, a bias-controlled multiplex PCR. In the original analysis: Nucleated cell counts per sample were estimated from amplification of reference gene primers within the assay. To quantify the absolute abundance of each unique TCRbeta CDR3 rearrangement, sequence reads were collapsed and filtered. For each sample, productive Simpson clonality was calculated as the square root of Simpson's diversity index over productive rearrangements. TCRdb obtained this table from immuneACCESS and retained in-frame rearrangements with V and J assigned. These tables miss some clones; where compared with another copy, unresolved V genes account for less than half of the shortfall, and the remainder is unexplained. D and trimming come from the DNA, and the V and J calls and clone size come from that table. The sample table contains some 490,000 clones; only one count was recorded for around 85% of them. Together, the top ten hold more than 7.5% of the sample.

Notes on this clone: Its antigen specificity is not known. Base-call qualities are not available, and no considerably larger clone is one nucleotide away.

The paper's findings and limits, for the study overall: How much clinical and demographic metadata was included differed by source and by participant, and the metadata was provided uncurated.

The CDR3 spans 15 residues, from the cysteine through the valine. Left in the record is the CDR3 DNA by itself, 45 bases read in frame from the first base. From the germline V gene, CDR1 is KGHSH and CDR2 is LQKENI. Trimming removed 3 bases from V and 7 bases from J; the gene matches leave 10 bases unexplained. The sequence was collected from an older woman who had recovered from COVID-19. The chain uses TRBV18 and TRBJ2-7, and 9 junction bases match TRBD1. Sequences were obtained from PBMCs or T cells enriched from blood (not recorded which). This receptor has the CDR3 CASSPSGTGTREQYV. At the DNA level, the sequence is TGTGCCAGCTCACCCTCCGGGACAGGGACGCGAGAGCAGTACGTC.